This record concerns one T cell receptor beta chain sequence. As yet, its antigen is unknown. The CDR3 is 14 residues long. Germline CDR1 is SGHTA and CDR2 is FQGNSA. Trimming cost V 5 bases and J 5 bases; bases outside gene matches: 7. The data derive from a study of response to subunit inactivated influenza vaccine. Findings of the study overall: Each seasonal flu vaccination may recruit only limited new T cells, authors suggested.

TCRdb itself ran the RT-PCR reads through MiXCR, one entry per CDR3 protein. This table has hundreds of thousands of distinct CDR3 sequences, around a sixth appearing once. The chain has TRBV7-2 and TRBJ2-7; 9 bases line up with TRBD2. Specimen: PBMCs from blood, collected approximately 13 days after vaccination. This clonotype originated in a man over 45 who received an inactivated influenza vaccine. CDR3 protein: CASSQAGGWDEQYF. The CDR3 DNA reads TGTGCCAGCAGCCAAGCGGGAGGATGGGACGAGCAGTACTTC.